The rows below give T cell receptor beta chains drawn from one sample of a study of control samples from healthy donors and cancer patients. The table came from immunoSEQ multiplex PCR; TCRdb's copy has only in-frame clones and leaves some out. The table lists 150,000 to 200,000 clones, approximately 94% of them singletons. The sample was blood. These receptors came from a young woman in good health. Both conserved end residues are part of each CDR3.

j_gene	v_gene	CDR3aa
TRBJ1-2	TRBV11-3	CASSSRSGGYGYTF
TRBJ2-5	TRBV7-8	CASSPDHRTVQETQYF
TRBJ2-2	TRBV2	CASSSERGEYTGELFF
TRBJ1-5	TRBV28	CASSRGWGGDQPQHF
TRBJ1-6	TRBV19	CASSWFSASPPLHF
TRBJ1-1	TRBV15	CATSRDQQQAFF
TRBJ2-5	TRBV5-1	CASSVQRGRGPQETQYF
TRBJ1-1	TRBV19	CASSPGLRAAEAFF
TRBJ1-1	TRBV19	CASNRDRAMNTEAFF
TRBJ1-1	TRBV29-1	CSVITEEAFF
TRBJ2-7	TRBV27	CASSPWGLGDSYEQYF
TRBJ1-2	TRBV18	CASSPPEGWGGYTF